This T cell receptor beta chain was identified during a study of human T cells and chemical hapten exposure (dated by TCRdb to the early 2020s). Some background on the complete study: For sensitization, 2% DPC in acetone was applied to a 2 cm by 2 cm area of upper inner arm skin. Patch testing on the upper back used Finn chambers containing 0.01% DPC, with scoring done after 6 days according to International Contact Dermatitis Research Group standards. Blood was sampled from patients pre-sensitization (week 0) and at 2, 6 and about 24 weeks after DPC sensitization. The libraries were sequenced as a pool, and the TCR yield per sample differed mostly because of small variations in library volumes within the pool. The mostly female patient cohort included alopecia areata with under or over 50% scalp involvement, alopecia totalis and alopecia universalis. Blood for TCR sequencing was provided by twenty-nine alopecia patients at one to four time points (pre-sensitization, 2, 6 and 24 weeks). Throughout the study period of approximately 23 weeks, patients also received therapeutic DPC doses to the scalp every week. Peripheral blood TCR repertoire changes were tracked in vivo in alopecia patients during primary and secondary sensitization to the hapten diphenylcyclopropenone (DPC). Broader findings and caveats from the paper: After repeated subsampling, the strength of the expansion versus patch-test correlation and the threshold at which it became significant changed. DPC sensitization did not change how many TCRs were above 1 in 1000 frequency, and no evidence was found of alterations in global repertoire structure. Compared with pre-sensitization or healthy control sets, expanded TCRs formed significantly more large CDR3 similarity clusters, which is consistent with antigen-driven responses. Alopecia, a presumed autoimmune disease, was present in all patients, so the immune response of the patients might differ from that of healthy individuals. Patch test score correlated positively with the number of PT1 expanded TCRs, reaching significance at thresholds 8, 16 and 32 but not at 4.

Preparation of the library involved RACE. TCRdb records NextSeq 500 as the sequencer. During library preparation, unique molecular identifiers were attached to individual cDNA molecules so that TCRs could be counted quantitatively and reproducibly. From each blood RNA sample, both TCR alpha and TCR beta chains were sequenced. Turning to the authors' computational methods: Samples had a median of about 90,000 TCRs, with a range from roughly 23,224 to 700,000. V, J and CDR3 annotation of the TCR reads was performed with the Decombinator software suite. For the PS versus PT1 abundance plots, all samples were subsampled to the same number of TCRs (28,000). TCRs were defined as expanded if absent before sensitization and observed at least eight times at the 2-week time point. TCRdb reanalyzed the raw reads on its own, using fastp at Q25 for trimming and MiXCR for clone calling, and kept in-frame beta chains. Rows with one shared CDR3 protein collapse into an entry with the most common genes and DNA. V and J calls and clone size were set by TCRdb, not the authors. Across this sample there are around 380,000 distinct CDR3 sequences, with about 5.4% seen only once. The ten largest make up around 8.8% of the sample.

This clonotype was seen ten or more times. The target of this receptor is not known. The record has no base qualities; no much larger clone is one base away. The germline V gene gives CDR1 as SGHTA and CDR2 as FQGNSA. Inclusive of the bounding cysteine and phenylalanine, the CDR3 is 13 residues long. Left in the record is the CDR3 DNA by itself, 39 bases read in frame from the first base. V is clipped by 4 bases and J by 4 bases, and the sequence between their germline boundaries is 8 bases long. The time point label, read with the paper, signifies: pre-sensitization, week 0. The treatment or condition label on this specimen signifies: therapeutic diphenylcyclopropenone sensitization with weekly scalp DPC. At each patch-test visit, blood was drawn before the patch test was applied. Patients were considered eligible if aged 18 to 70, diagnosed with alopecia and deemed suitable for DPC therapy, and patients were excluded if pregnant. Total RNA was extracted from unfractionated whole blood that had been collected in Tempus Blood RNA tubes.

Specimen: whole blood, collected in connection with sensitization to the hapten diphenylcyclopropenone (DPC). The sequence derives from a woman between 18 and 30 years old with alopecia areata. Some clones in this sample may be carry-over from other donors' samples. The chain joins TRBV7-2 to TRBJ1-5; a tentative D call is TRBD1 (5 bases match). The CDR3 in this case is CASSYHRNQPQHF. Here is the DNA: TGTGCCAGCAGCTACCACAGGAATCAGCCCCAGCATTTT.